This T cell receptor (beta chain) was captured by sequencing in a study of CD4 T cells in relation to SARS-CoV-2 and coronaviruses. Study-wide results and limits: According to naive versus memory sequencing, detected responses are memory recall, not newly primed. No crossreactivity against non-spike viral proteins was tested here. Compared with monoreactive clones, crossreactive clones showed significantly weaker SARS-CoV-2 expansion.

The protocol was immunoSEQ multiplex PCR, while the TCRdb copy is restricted to in-frame clones and leaves out a portion. The sample consists of about 56,000 clones, just over 90% of them appearing once. Trimming stripped 0 bases from V and 0 bases from J, with 14 bases between. Germline CDR1 LNHNV, CDR2 YYDKDF (reference sequence). The CDR3 is 18 residues long. This clone has just one count. The target antigen is unknown. The TCR originated in an adult with COVID-19. The sample taken for sequencing was naive CD4+ T cells from PBMCs. Subset: naive CD4+ T cells isolated by negative enrichment. This chain joins TRBV15 and TRBJ2-2, with a possible D match to TRBD1 (6 bases). DNA of the CDR3: TGTGCCACCAGCAGAGAATTCTTCCGGGACACGAACACCGGGGAGCTGTTTTTT. Protein sequence: CATSREFFRDTNTGELFF.